The clone carrying this T cell receptor (beta chain) was detected only once. When the RNA was reverse transcribed, random hexamers were used with an input of about 0.5 to 1 ug. The method of amplification for TCR beta CDR3 was immunoSEQ multiplex PCR, covering 54 Vbeta and 13 Jbeta. TCRdb reprocessed the immunoSEQ multiplex PCR reads with MiXCR, giving one entry per CDR3 protein. The table has 160,000 or so distinct CDR3 sequences, around 96% seen once; the top ten hold around 0.15%. There are 12 residues in the CDR3. V lost 5 bases, J lost 12 bases, and 10 bases stayed unmatched. Germline V gene sequence: CDR1 LNHDA, CDR2 SQIVND (reference sequence). This entry comes from a study of CD8 T cells in Susac syndrome. Study summary: Clinical remission applied to under ten sequenced Susac syndrome patients, and roughly six had active disease.

Sequencing targeted TCR beta in T cells from blood (CD8+ and CD4+). In Susac syndrome patients, recently defined diagnostic criteria for definite or probable disease were met. Sequenced material: CD4+ T cells from PBMCs. The source is a human donor with Susac syndrome. The V gene is TRBV19, the J gene TRBJ2-7, with 7 bases matching TRBD1. As DNA, the CDR3 is TGTGCCAGTAGTTTCTCGACAGGGCCCTCGTACTTC. It specifies CASSFSTGPSYF.